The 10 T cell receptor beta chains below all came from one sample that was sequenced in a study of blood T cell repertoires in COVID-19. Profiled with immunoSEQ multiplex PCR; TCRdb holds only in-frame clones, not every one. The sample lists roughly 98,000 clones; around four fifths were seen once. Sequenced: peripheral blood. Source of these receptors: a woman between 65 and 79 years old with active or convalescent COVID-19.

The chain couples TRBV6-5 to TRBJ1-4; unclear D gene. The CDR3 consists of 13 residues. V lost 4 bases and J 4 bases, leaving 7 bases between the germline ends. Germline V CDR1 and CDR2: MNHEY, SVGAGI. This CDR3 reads CASSSRSNEKLFF. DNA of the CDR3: TGTGCCAGCAGTTCCAGAAGTAATGAAAAACTGTTTTTT.

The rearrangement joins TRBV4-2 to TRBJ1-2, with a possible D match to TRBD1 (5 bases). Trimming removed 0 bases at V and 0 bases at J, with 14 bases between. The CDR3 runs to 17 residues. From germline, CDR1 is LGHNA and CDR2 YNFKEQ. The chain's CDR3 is CASSQDWLGGANYGYTF. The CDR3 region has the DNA TGTGCCAGCAGCCAAGATTGGCTGGGGGGAGCTAACTATGGCTACACCTTC.

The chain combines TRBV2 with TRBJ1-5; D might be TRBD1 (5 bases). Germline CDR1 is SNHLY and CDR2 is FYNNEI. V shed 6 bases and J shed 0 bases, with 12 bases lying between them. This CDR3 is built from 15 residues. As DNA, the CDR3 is TGTGCCAGCAGAACTCAGGGTAATAGCAATCAGCCCCAGCATTTT. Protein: CASRTQGNSNQPQHF. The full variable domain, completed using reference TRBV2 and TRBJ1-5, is EPEVTQTPSHQVTQMGQEVILRCVPISNHLYFYWYRQILGQKVEFLVSFYNNEISEKSEIFDDQFSVERPDGSNFTLKIRSTKLEDSAMYFCASRTQGNSNQPQHFGDGTRLSIL.

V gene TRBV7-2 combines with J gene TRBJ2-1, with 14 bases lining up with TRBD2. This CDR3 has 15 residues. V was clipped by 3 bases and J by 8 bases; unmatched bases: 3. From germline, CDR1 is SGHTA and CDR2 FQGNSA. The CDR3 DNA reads TGTGCCAGCAGCTTGACTAGCGGGGGGGCGTATGAGCAGTTCTTC. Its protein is CASSLTSGGAYEQFF.

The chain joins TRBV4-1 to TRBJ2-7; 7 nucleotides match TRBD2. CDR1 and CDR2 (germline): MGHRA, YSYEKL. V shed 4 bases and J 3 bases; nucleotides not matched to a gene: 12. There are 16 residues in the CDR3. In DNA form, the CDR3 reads TGCGCCAGCAGCCTACTTCCGGGACCGGGGGGCTACGAGCAGTACTTC. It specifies CASSLLPGPGGYEQYF.

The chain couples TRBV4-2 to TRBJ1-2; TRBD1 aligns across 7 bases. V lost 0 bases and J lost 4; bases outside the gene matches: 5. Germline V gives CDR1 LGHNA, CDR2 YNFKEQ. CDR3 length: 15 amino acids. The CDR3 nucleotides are TGTGCCAGCAGCCAAGATTTGGCAGGGGGCTATGGCTACACCTTC. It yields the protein CASSQDLAGGYGYTF.

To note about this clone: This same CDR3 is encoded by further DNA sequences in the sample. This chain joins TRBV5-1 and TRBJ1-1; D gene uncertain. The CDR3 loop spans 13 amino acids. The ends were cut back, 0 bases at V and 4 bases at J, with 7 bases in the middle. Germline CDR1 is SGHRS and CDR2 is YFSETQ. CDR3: CASSLDRGTEAFF. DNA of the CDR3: TGCGCCAGCAGCTTGGACCGGGGCACTGAAGCTTTCTTT.

The CDR3 reads CASSHVLEPNYGYTF. The CDR3 coding sequence is TGTGCCAGCAGCCACGTCCTGGAGCCTAACTATGGCTACACCTTC. The rearrangement links TRBV5-8 to TRBJ1-2, with D hard to call. V was trimmed by 4 bases and J by 0 bases, leaving 13 bases between them. Germline-derived CDR1 and CDR2 are SGHTS and YDEGEE. The CDR3 is made up of 15 amino acids.

The CDR3 DNA is TGTGCCAGCAGTTCCCCCCCCATGGGGCGAGCTTTCTTT. Protein: CASSSPPMGRAFF. The chain couples TRBV28 to TRBJ1-1, with a possible D match to TRBD1 (5 bases). The CDR3 sequence is 13 residues long. The V and J ends lost 4 bases and 10 bases respectively, with 16 bases between them. Germline V gives CDR1 MDHEN, CDR2 SYDVKM.

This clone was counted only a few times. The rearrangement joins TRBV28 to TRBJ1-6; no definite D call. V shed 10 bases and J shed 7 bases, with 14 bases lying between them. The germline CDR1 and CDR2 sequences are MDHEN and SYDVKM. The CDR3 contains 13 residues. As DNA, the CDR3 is TGTGCCATCACGAGCATCCCGAATTCACCCCTCCACTTT. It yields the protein CAITSIPNSPLHF.